A selection of T cell receptor beta chains follows, all from one sample in a study of T cell repertoires in cytomegalovirus infection. TCRdb analysed the reads with MiXCR anew, one entry per CDR3 protein. Of fewer than 55,000 distinct CDR3 sequences in the sample, 15% to 20% were seen once. No antigens are known for them. The sequences come from CD8+ T cells from cultured PBMCs, collected from culture after CMV antigen stimulation. These receptors all come from a human donor in good health (CMV status not recorded). Some clones in this sample may be carry-over from other donors' samples. The CDR3 runs from the conserved cysteine through the conserved F or W. A D gene is named only where the DNA matches it firmly. Some rows have no size entry. The others give once, few or many, or a class for an expanded clone.

clone_size	j_call	cdr3_length	v_call	d_call	cdr3_nt	cdr3_aa
few	TRBJ1-4	15	TRBV7-2	NA	TGTGCCAGCAGCTTTGGTATGGGGGTTAATGAAAAACTGTTTTTT	CASSFGMGVNEKLFF
few	TRBJ1-1	16	TRBV7-8	TRBD1	TGTGCCAGCAGCTTAGAGGGGGGACAGTTGAACACTGAAGCTTTCTTT	CASSLEGGQLNTEAFF
NA	TRBJ2-1	14	TRBV2	TRBD1	TGTGCCAGCAGGGACAGGGAAGTTCCCGATGAGCAGTTCTTC	CASRDREVPDEQFF
few	TRBJ1-2	15	TRBV7-2	NA	TGTGCCAGCAGTTACAGTCCACAGAATCGATATGGCTACACCTTC	CASSYSPQNRYGYTF
NA	TRBJ2-7	15	TRBV6-2/TRBV6-3	TRBD2	TGTGCCAGCAGTTCCCCTAGCGGGGGCTCCTACGAGCAGTACTTC	CASSSPSGGSYEQYF
few	TRBJ2-1	11	TRBV7-9	TRBD1	TGTGCCAGCAGCGTGGACAGGGAGCAGTTCTTC	CASSVDREQFF
NA	TRBJ1-1	15	TRBV12-3/TRBV12-4	NA	TGTGCCAGCAGTACGCCCGACAGAGTGAACACTGAAGCTTTCTTT	CASSTPDRVNTEAFF
NA	TRBJ2-1	17	TRBV6-1	NA	TGTGCCAGCAGTGATTCCCCCGTGACGAGCTCCTACAATGAGCAGTTCTTC	CASSDSPVTSSYNEQFF
few	TRBJ1-1	12	TRBV20-1	TRBD1	TGCAGTGCTAGGACAGGGGACACTGAAGCTTTCTTT	CSARTGDTEAFF
few	TRBJ2-7	12	TRBV7-9	TRBD1	TGTGCCAGCAACCCCGGGACAGACGCGCAGTACTTC	CASNPGTDAQYF
NA	TRBJ1-5	12	TRBV7-9	NA	TGTGCCAGCAGCTTAGCTCCTCAGCCCCAGCATTTT	CASSLAPQPQHF
few	TRBJ1-6	15	TRBV7-9	NA	TGTGCCAGCAGCTCCATCGGGAAAGGGAATTCACCCCTCCACTTT	CASSSIGKGNSPLHF
NA	TRBJ2-1	12	TRBV4-3	NA	TGCGCCAGCAGTGACTACGGGTTTGAGCAGTTCTTC	CASSDYGFEQFF
NA	TRBJ2-5	15	TRBV7-2	TRBD1	TGTGCCAGCAGCTTCCCACAGGGGGCCCAGGAGACCCAGTACTTC	CASSFPQGAQETQYF
NA	TRBJ1-4	15	TRBV7-2	TRBD1	TGTGCCAGCAGCTTAGACAGGGGAACTAATGAAAAACTGTTTTTT	CASSLDRGTNEKLFF
NA	TRBJ1-1	14	TRBV29-1	NA	TGCAGCGTTCGCAGGGTCTATCAGAACACTGAAGCTTTCTTT	CSVRRVYQNTEAFF
once	TRBJ2-6	21	TRBV12-3/TRBV12-4	NA	TGTGCCAGCAGTTTAGAAATCGAGGGCCGGCACATATTCTCTGGGGCCAACGTCCTGACTTTC	CASSLEIEGRHIFSGANVLTF
NA	TRBJ1-5	17	TRBV6-6	TRBD1	TGTGCCAGCAGTGTCAGCTCCGGGACAGGGCTCAATCAGCCCCAGCATTTT	CASSVSSGTGLNQPQHF
few	TRBJ1-1	18	TRBV7-8	NA	TGTGCCAGCAGCTTAAGATTTGGGGGTGTGGGTATGAACACTGAAGCTTTCTTT	CASSLRFGGVGMNTEAFF
NA	TRBJ2-7	13	TRBV20-1	TRBD1	TGCAGTGCTCGGGACAGGGAGTCCTACGAGCAGTACTTC	CSARDRESYEQYF
NA	TRBJ2-1	14	TRBV6-2/TRBV6-3	NA	TGTGCCAGCAGTTTGTACCCGCGCGACAATGAGCAGTTCTTC	CASSLYPRDNEQFF
few	TRBJ2-7	14	TRBV7-3	TRBD1	TGTGCCAGCAGCTTAAGCCCAGGGGGCTACGAGCAGTACTTC	CASSLSPGGYEQYF
NA	TRBJ1-5	15	TRBV6-6	NA	TGTGCCAGCAGTTTACGGAGGCTTAGCAATCAGCCCCAGCATTTT	CASSLRRLSNQPQHF
NA	TRBJ2-5	15	TRBV7-9	NA	TGTGCCAGCACCCTAGAAACAGGGCCTCAAGAGACCCAGTACTTC	CASTLETGPQETQYF
NA	TRBJ2-2	15	TRBV20-1	TRBD2	TGCAGTGCTACAGGACTAGCCCAGAACACCGGGGAGCTGTTTTTT	CSATGLAQNTGELFF
medium-sized	TRBJ2-7	12	TRBV11-1	NA	TGTGCCAGCAGCTTCAACCTAGGTGAGCAGTACTTC	CASSFNLGEQYF
few	TRBJ1-2	15	TRBV7-9	TRBD1	TGTGCCAGCAGCCTCGTCGACAGGGACCTTTATGGCTACACCTTC	CASSLVDRDLYGYTF
few	TRBJ2-5	15	TRBV12-5	NA	TGTGCTAGTGGTTTGGCTCATGGGGGCGGAGAGACCCAGTACTTC	CASGLAHGGGETQYF
NA	TRBJ1-6	16	TRBV5-4	NA	TGTGCCAGCAGCTTGGCCGCGGGGGATTATAATTCACCCCTCCACTTT	CASSLAAGDYNSPLHF
NA	TRBJ1-1	14	TRBV5-1	TRBD1	TGCGCCAGCAGCTTGGGGACAGGGGTAACTGAAGCTTTCTTT	CASSLGTGVTEAFF
few	TRBJ1-5	14	TRBV6-8	NA	TGTGCCAGCAACTCGGTCGGATCCAATCAGCCCCAGCATTTT	CASNSVGSNQPQHF
NA	TRBJ2-6	13	TRBV6-6	NA	TGTGCCAGCAGTAGCTCTGGGGCCAACGTCCTGACTTTC	CASSSSGANVLTF
NA	TRBJ1-2	13	TRBV6-4	NA	TGTGCCAGCTCGACAGGACCTAACTATGGCTACACCTTC	CASSTGPNYGYTF
NA	TRBJ2-5	15	TRBV5-1	NA	TGCGCCAGCAGCTTGGAGGCCCCGAGGGGTGAGACCCAGTACTTC	CASSLEAPRGETQYF
NA	TRBJ2-7	17	TRBV4-1	NA	TGCGCCAGCAGCCAAGGAGTTGGGGCCGGGGGGCTCCCCGAGCAGTACTTC	CASSQGVGAGGLPEQYF
NA	TRBJ2-2	16	TRBV28	NA	TGTGCCAGCAGCTCCGCCAGGGGCGGGGTACCCGGGGAGCTGTTTTTT	CASSSARGGVPGELFF
few	TRBJ1-1	13	TRBV7-8	NA	TGTGCCAGCAGCTTAGGGTCAGCCACTGAAGCTTTCTTT	CASSLGSATEAFF
NA	TRBJ2-7	13	TRBV15	NA	TGTGCCACCAGCAGCGCTAGAAGCTACGAGCAGTACTTC	CATSSARSYEQYF
medium-sized	TRBJ1-5	16	TRBV4-3	NA	TGCGCCAGCAGCCAGGATACAAGCATTTACAATCAGCCCCAGCATTTT	CASSQDTSIYNQPQHF
few	TRBJ1-3	13	TRBV11-1	NA	TGTGCCAGCAGCTTGGGCTCTGGAAACACCATATATTTT	CASSLGSGNTIYF
few	TRBJ1-2	16	TRBV7-9	NA	TGTGCCAGCATCATTCCGCTCGGGCAGGGCGGCTATGGCTACACCTTC	CASIIPLGQGGYGYTF
NA	TRBJ2-7	11	TRBV6-2/TRBV6-3	NA	TGTGCCAGCAGTGCCTCGTACGAGCAGTACTTC	CASSASYEQYF
few	TRBJ2-7	16	TRBV4-1	TRBD2	TGCGCCAGCAGCCAAGAAAGACTAGCGGGGAACTACGAGCAGTACTTC	CASSQERLAGNYEQYF
NA	TRBJ1-5	14	TRBV15	NA	TGTGCCACCAGCAGAGATGGACTTGATCAGCCCCAGCATTTT	CATSRDGLDQPQHF
NA	TRBJ2-2	14	TRBV14	TRBD1	TGTGCCAGCAGCCTGACAGGGGGTTCCGGGGAGCTGTTTTTT	CASSLTGGSGELFF
few	TRBJ1-1	11	TRBV12-3/TRBV12-4	NA	TGTGCCAGCAGTCCCCTGGGGAGAGCTTTCTTT	CASSPLGRAFF
NA	TRBJ1-1	16	TRBV7-8	NA	TGTGCCAGCAGCTTAGAACAGGGCATGCGGAACACTGAAGCTTTCTTT	CASSLEQGMRNTEAFF
NA	TRBJ1-5	16	TRBV6-5	NA	TGTGCCAGCAGCCCCTGGGTCCCCCAAACCAATCAGCCCCAGCATTTT	CASSPWVPQTNQPQHF
NA	TRBJ2-1	14	TRBV27	NA	TGTGACAGCAGTTGGCCGGGTCGCTACAATGAGCAGTTCTTC	CDSSWPGRYNEQFF
NA	TRBJ2-3	12	TRBV29-1	NA	TGCAGCGTTGAATTACGGGGCGCGACGCAGTATTTT	CSVELRGATQYF